These 26 T cell receptor beta chains were all obtained from the same sample, sequenced in a study of identical twins. TCRdb ran MiXCR on the 5' RACE reads and lists one entry per CDR3 protein. The sample lists around 1.7 million distinct CDR3 sequences, around 29% occurring once. The sample consisted of cord blood. The receptor set was obtained from a newborn girl in good health.

Comments on this clonotype: One end of the junction fails to match germline, which may point to a read error. For the CDR3, the DNA is TGTGCCGGCAGCTTGGGTTTCGCAGGTCCGGGGGCCAACGTCCTGACTTTC. Its translation is CAGSLGFAGPGANVLTF. This chain connects TRBV5-5 to TRBJ2-6; D not resolved. Per germline, CDR1 SGHKS and CDR2 YYEKEE (reference sequence). This CDR3 contains 17 residues. The entire variable domain, with the rest obtained from reference TRBV5-5 and TRBJ2-6, is as follows: DAGVTQSPTHLIKTRGQQVTLRCSPISGHKSVSWYQQVLGQGPQFIFQYYEKEERGRGNFPDRFSARQFPNYSSELNVNALLLGDSALYLCAGSLGFAGPGANVLTFGAGSRLTVL.

This clonotype was detected a few times. The chain joins TRBV13 to TRBJ2-5; TRBD1 might be the D (6 bases). Looked up from germline, CDR1 is PRHDT and CDR2 is FYEKMQ (reference sequence). The CDR3 loop spans 16 amino acids. Trimming pared 5 bases from V and 4 bases from J, leaving 20 bases between. The CDR3 DNA reads TGTGCCAGCAGCACACCGGGACACCTTATCGGAGAGACCCAGTACTTC. It codes for CASSTPGHLIGETQYF.

Only a few counts were recorded for this clonotype. V and J are TRBV6-6 and TRBJ2-2; the D is unclear. Germline assignment: CDR1 MNHNY and CDR2 SVGAGI (reference sequence). CDR3 length equals 12 residues. V was cut by 5 bases and J by 5 bases, with 6 bases left in between. CDR3 amino acids: CASSLITGELFF. CDR3 bases: TGTGCCAGCAGTCTTATTACCGGGGAGCTGTTTTTT.

This clonotype was seen many times. Germline is not matched at one junction end, which may reflect a read error. CDR3 in amino acids: CASSSTSGGYNEQFF. The CDR3 DNA follows: TGTGCCAGCAGTTCGACTAGCGGGGGGTACAATGAGCAGTTCTTC. This chain links TRBV5-1 with TRBJ2-1; 13 bases align to TRBD2. CDR1 is SGHRS, CDR2 YFSETQ, per germline. This CDR3 spans 15 amino acids.

This clonotype was observed a single time. This CDR3 reads CASSLQGLGGGWPGLDLYEQYF. CDR3 sequence (DNA): TGTGCCAGCAGTTTACAGGGGCTCGGAGGGGGTTGGCCCGGGTTGGATCTCTACGAGCAGTACTTC. The chain employs TRBV6-5 and TRBJ2-7; TRBD1 might be the D (7 bases). The CDR3 runs 22 residues. V lost 4 bases and J lost 3, with 37 bases in between. From germline, CDR1 is MNHEY and CDR2 SVGAGI.

Concerning this clonotype: Germline and junction disagree at one end, which may indicate a read error. This chain links TRBV10-1 with TRBJ2-1; 10 bases agree with TRBD2. CDR3 length: 15 amino acids. CDR1 WNHNN and CDR2 SYGVQD come from the germline V gene (reference sequence). This CDR3 reads CASSPSGSSYNEQSF. The CDR3 DNA follows: TGCGCCAGCAGTCCTAGCGGGAGCTCCTACAATGAGCAGTCCTTC.

The rearrangement links TRBV11-2 to TRBJ2-3; D remains ambiguous. Trimming shortened V by 3 bases and J by 4 bases, and 14 bases separated the two germline ends. Germline V gene sequence: CDR1 SGHAT, CDR2 FQNNGV. The CDR3 is made up of 15 amino acids. The CDR3 here is CASSLISGRADTQYF. In DNA form, the CDR3 reads TGTGCCAGCAGCTTGATCTCCGGACGGGCAGATACGCAGTATTTT.

Only a few counts were recorded for this clonotype. Here the CDR3 reads CASRGPKAAYEQYF. The CDR3, as DNA: TGTGCCAGCAGGGGACCAAAGGCGGCCTACGAGCAGTACTTC. The V and J genes are TRBV2 and TRBJ2-7; D possibly matches TRBD1 or TRBD2 (5 bases each). This CDR3 spans 14 amino acids. V was clipped by 6 bases and J by 2 bases, with 14 bases between them. Germline assignment: CDR1 SNHLY and CDR2 FYNNEI.

The chain combines TRBV4-1 with TRBJ1-1; 9 bases align to TRBD1. CDR3 length: 15 amino acids. Trimming cost V 0 bases and J 4 bases; bases outside gene matches: 3. Germline values: CDR1 MGHRA, CDR2 YSYEKL. The DNA for the CDR3 is TGCGCCAGCAGCCAAGATATGACAGGGGGCACTGAAGCTTTCTTT. This translates into CASSQDMTGGTEAFF.

The chain carries TRBV5-6 and TRBJ1-4, with 7 nucleotides matching TRBD1. Germline loops: CDR1 SGHDT, CDR2 YYEEEE. V shed 0 bases and J 6 bases; nucleotides not matched to a gene: 2. The CDR3 sequence is 14 residues long. The CDR3 spells CASSLETGYEKLFF. The DNA of the CDR3 is TGTGCCAGCAGCTTGGAGACAGGGTATGAAAAACTGTTTTTT.

A remark on this clonotype: This may arise from a read error, as a much more abundant clone is one base away. This chain links TRBV29-1 with TRBJ1-2; D is ambiguous. The CDR3 runs 12 residues. CDR1 SQVTM and CDR2 ANQGSEA come from the germline V gene. V was clipped by 0 bases and J by 10 bases, with 12 bases between them. The CDR3 nucleotides read TGCAGCGTTGAAGATCAGAGCCGCAACTACACCTTC. Protein sequence: CSVEDQSRNYTF.

This sequence joins TRBV11-2 and TRBJ2-1, with 7 bases identical to TRBD1. V trimming: 5 bases; J trimming: 4 bases; junction bases outside the gene matches: 5. The germline gives CDR1 SGHAT, CDR2 FQNNGV. CDR3 size: 14 residues. This chain's CDR3 is CASSPPRGYNEQFF. CDR3 nucleotide sequence: TGTGCCAGCAGCCCACCCAGGGGGTACAATGAGCAGTTCTTC.

This clonotype was seen only a few times. The CDR3 region has the DNA TGCAGTGCTAGGGGGCAACCGAGATTCGGGGAGCTGTTTTTT. As protein: CSARGQPRFGELFF. V is TRBV20-1 and J is TRBJ2-2, with D possibly matching TRBD1 (5 bases). The CDR3 runs 14 residues. V shed 3 bases and J shed 7 bases, with 15 bases lying between them. CDR1 is DFQATT and CDR2 is SNEGSKA in the germline V gene (reference sequence).

This clonotype was seen just once. The chain recombines TRBV6-5 with TRBJ1-2; D is possibly TRBD1 (6 bases). Germline V gene data show CDR1 as MNHEY and CDR2 as SVGAGI. The CDR3 is 14 amino acids. Deletions cut 7 bases from V and 4 bases from J, with 16 bases between. For the CDR3, the DNA is TGTGCCAGCAATTCACGGGGCAGGGGCTATGGCTACACCTTC. It translates to CASNSRGRGYGYTF.

This clonotype was detected a few times. The chain carries TRBV10-3 and TRBJ2-5, with D perhaps matching TRBD2 (6 bases). The CDR3 extends over 13 amino acids. Trimming cost V 5 bases and J 1 base, with 8 bases left between them. Looked up from germline, CDR1 is ENHRY and CDR2 is SYGVKD. CDR3 loop: CAISRLVQETQYF. The CDR3, as DNA: TGTGCCATCAGTCGACTAGTCCAAGAGACCCAGTACTTC.

The V gene is TRBV20-1, the J gene TRBJ1-2; 8 bases map to TRBD1. There are 14 residues in the CDR3. The V gene's germline CDR1 is DFQATT and CDR2 SNEGSKA (reference sequence). The trim removed 5 bases at V and 0 bases at J, leaving 5 bases unmatched. CDR3: CSAHRQGTNYGYTF. Written as DNA, the CDR3 is TGCAGTGCTCACCGACAGGGGACTAACTATGGCTACACCTTC.

This clonotype was counted many times. The V gene is TRBV10-3, the J gene TRBJ2-5; D is undetermined. The CDR3 length is 12 residues. The V gene's germline CDR1 is ENHRY and CDR2 SYGVKD. V lost 2 bases to trimming and J lost 5 bases, with 6 bases between them. The CDR3 bases are TGTGCCATCAGTGAGGAAGGGGAGACCCAGTACTTC. This gives the protein CAISEEGETQYF.

The chain joins TRBV25-1 to TRBJ1-1, with a weak D call TRBD1 (5 bases). The CDR3 contains 14 residues. Germline V lookup: CDR1 MGHDK, CDR2 SYGVNS. Deletions cut 1 base from V and 1 base from J, with 7 bases between. This chain's CDR3 is CASSEFQGNTEAFF. CDR3 bases: TGTGCCAGCAGTGAATTCCAGGGGAACACTGAAGCTTTCTTT.

The chain combines TRBV5-1 with TRBJ1-4, with TRBD1 matching over 9 bases. The CDR3 is 14 residues long. V dropped 1 base and J dropped 8; count of bases not matched to a gene: 3. CDR1 and CDR2 from the germline V gene are SGHRS and YFSETQ. CDR3 bases: TGCGCCAGCAGCTTGAACAGGGGGCGCGAAAAACTGTTTTTT. As protein: CASSLNRGREKLFF.

Turning to this clonotype: This may be a read error: a much more frequent sequence differs by one nucleotide. The rearrangement uses TRBV29-1 and TRBJ2-3, with TRBD1 identical over 9 bases. This CDR3 has 13 residues. CDR1 and CDR2 (germline): SQVTM, ANQGSEA. The CDR3 reads CSVPGQGTDTRYF. CDR3 in DNA: TGCAGCGTTCCGGGACAGGGCACAGATACGCGGTATTTT.

The chain links TRBV14 to TRBJ2-3, with 7 nucleotides matching TRBD1. The CDR3 consists of 15 residues. CDR1 SGHDN and CDR2 FVKESK come from the germline V gene. The ends lost 2 bases at V and 2 bases at J; junction bases unmatched: 4. The CDR3 region is CASSQQTGFTDTQYF. The CDR3 coding sequence is TGTGCCAGCAGCCAACAGACAGGGTTCACAGATACGCAGTATTTT.

The chain has TRBV20-1 and TRBJ1-2; D possibly corresponds to TRBD1 (5 bases). Germline V gene data show CDR1 as DFQATT and CDR2 as SNEGSKA (reference sequence). The CDR3 contains 11 residues. Trimming stripped 6 bases from V and 4 bases from J, with 9 bases between. CDR3 coding DNA: TGCAGTGCCTCGGACACCTATGGCTACACCTTC. This sequence encodes CSASDTYGYTF.

This clonotype occurred a few times. The chain is built from TRBV20-1 and TRBJ1-5, with D possibly matching TRBD1 (6 bases). This CDR3 contains 14 residues. V lost 5 bases and J 6 bases, leaving 17 bases between the germline ends. Per the germline V gene, CDR1 is DFQATT and CDR2 is SNEGSKA (reference sequence). CDR3: CSARTRGEIQPQHF. In DNA, the CDR3 is TGCAGTGCTCGTACCAGGGGAGAGATTCAGCCCCAGCATTTT.

This clonotype was found a few times. The gene calls are TRBV12-3 or TRBV12-4 and TRBJ2-1; 11 nucleotides agree with TRBD2. The CDR3 is 14 amino acids. The J segment lost 8 bases and the V segment lost 8 bases, leaving 8 bases of the junction unmatched. The CDR3 loop reads CASELAGDLDEQFF. The CDR3 DNA reads TGTGCCAGCGAACTAGCGGGAGATCTCGATGAGCAGTTCTTC.

The V call is TRBV5-4, the J call TRBJ2-5; D is unclear. Germline assignment: CDR1 SGHNT and CDR2 YYREEE (reference sequence). V shed 4 bases and J shed 0 bases, with 13 bases lying between them. The CDR3 length is 15 residues. CDR3 amino acids: CASSHRPSYQETQYF. CDR3 coding DNA: TGTGCCAGCAGCCATAGACCTTCGTACCAAGAGACCCAGTACTTC.

This clonotype was seen a few times. The J gene is TRBJ2-1, the V gene TRBV30; D is ambiguous. With 4 bases removed from V and 2 bases from J, the gap between germline ends came to 12 bases. CDR3 length: 14 amino acids. Germline V CDR1 and CDR2: GTSNPN, SVGIG (reference sequence). CDR3: CAWTRTVTYNEQFF. CDR3 nucleotides: TGTGCCTGGACCCGGACGGTAACCTACAATGAGCAGTTCTTC. Looking up the rest from reference TRBV30 and TRBJ2-1 gives the full variable domain: SQTIHQWPATLVQPVGSPLSLECTVEGTSNPNLYWYRQAAGRGLQLLFYSVGIGQISSEVPQNLSASRPQDRQFILSSKKLLLSDSGFYLCAWTRTVTYNEQFFGPGTRLTVL.